Listed below are T cell receptor beta chains from one sample, sequenced in a study of cytomegalovirus exposure and HLA in healthy donors. This table comes from immunoSEQ multiplex PCR, and its TCRdb copy is limited to in-frame clones, with some not included. The data show under 100,000 clones, around 95% seen once. Material for sequencing was PBMCs. These receptors originate from a woman between 18 and 29 years old in good health and CMV-seronegative. Both conserved end residues are part of each CDR3. Each record gives: CDR3 length, J gene, D gene, V gene, clone size, CDR3 protein, CDR3 DNA. The D gene is left open where the match is weak. Not every row has a clone size; where given, it reads once, few, many or a size class.

cdr3_length: 12; j_call: TRBJ1-2; d_call: NA; v_call: TRBV28; clone_size: NA; cdr3_aa: CASSWGTGFGTF; cdr3_nt: TGTGCCAGCAGTTGGGGAACAGGGTTTGGGACCTTC
cdr3_length: 15; j_call: TRBJ1-3; d_call: NA; v_call: TRBV4-1; clone_size: NA; cdr3_aa: CASSQVTVSGNTIYF; cdr3_nt: TGCGCCAGCAGCCAAGTAACGGTCTCTGGAAACACCATATATTTT
cdr3_length: 13; j_call: TRBJ2-7; d_call: NA; v_call: TRBV5-5; clone_size: NA; cdr3_aa: CASSLTSRDEQYF; cdr3_nt: TGTGCCAGCAGCTTGACTAGCAGGGACGAGCAGTACTTC
cdr3_length: 15; j_call: TRBJ2-7; d_call: NA; v_call: TRBV28; clone_size: NA; cdr3_aa: CASSPGSASSYEQYF; cdr3_nt: TGTGCCAGCAGTCCCGGGAGCGCTAGCTCCTACGAGCAGTACTTC
cdr3_length: 16; j_call: TRBJ1-5; d_call: NA; v_call: TRBV18; clone_size: NA; cdr3_aa: CASSPKDIGVNQPQHF; cdr3_nt: TGTGCCAGCTCACCAAAGGATATAGGAGTTAATCAGCCCCAGCATTTT
cdr3_length: 15; j_call: TRBJ2-7; d_call: TRBD1; v_call: TRBV6-4; clone_size: NA; cdr3_aa: CASSDWTGSSYEQYF; cdr3_nt: TGTGCCAGCAGTGACTGGACAGGGAGCTCCTACGAGCAGTACTTC
cdr3_length: 17; j_call: TRBJ2-2; d_call: NA; v_call: TRBV27; clone_size: NA; cdr3_aa: CASNSGEQVRRTGELFF; cdr3_nt: TGTGCCAGCAATTCGGGGGAACAGGTTCGAAGAACCGGGGAGCTGTTTTTT
cdr3_length: 15; j_call: TRBJ2-7; d_call: TRBD2; v_call: TRBV7-2; clone_size: NA; cdr3_aa: CASSLGAGSGRILYF; cdr3_nt: TGTGCCAGCAGCTTAGGGGCAGGGAGCGGGAGGATCTTGTACTTC
cdr3_length: 17; j_call: TRBJ1-3; d_call: NA; v_call: TRBV5-6; clone_size: NA; cdr3_aa: CASSLVPTPRSGNTIYF; cdr3_nt: TGTGCCAGCAGCTTGGTTCCCACACCACGCTCTGGAAACACCATATATTTT
cdr3_length: 11; j_call: TRBJ1-1; d_call: TRBD1; v_call: TRBV10-3; clone_size: once; cdr3_aa: CATGQDREAFF; cdr3_nt: TGTGCCACCGGACAGGACCGTGAAGCTTTCTTT
cdr3_length: 14; j_call: TRBJ1-2; d_call: NA; v_call: TRBV27; clone_size: few; cdr3_aa: CASSPDGSSYGYTF; cdr3_nt: TGTGCCAGCAGTCCCGACGGGAGCAGCTATGGCTACACCTTC
cdr3_length: 12; j_call: TRBJ1-6; d_call: NA; v_call: TRBV30; clone_size: NA; cdr3_aa: CAWSEGGSPLHF; cdr3_nt: TGTGCCTGGAGTGAAGGAGGTTCACCCCTCCACTTT
cdr3_length: 15; j_call: TRBJ2-5; d_call: NA; v_call: TRBV5-4; clone_size: NA; cdr3_aa: CASSQLSAGTGTQYF; cdr3_nt: TGTGCCAGCAGCCAGTTGTCGGCGGGCACTGGGACCCAGTACTTC
cdr3_length: 14; j_call: TRBJ2-5; d_call: NA; v_call: TRBV19; clone_size: NA; cdr3_aa: CASSRTDNQETQYF; cdr3_nt: TGTGCCAGTAGTAGAACGGACAACCAAGAGACCCAGTACTTC
cdr3_length: 18; j_call: TRBJ2-7; d_call: TRBD1; v_call: TRBV7-9; clone_size: NA; cdr3_aa: CASSLEGYGQVSSYEQYF; cdr3_nt: TGTGCCAGCAGCTTAGAGGGGTACGGACAGGTGAGCTCCTACGAGCAGTACTTC
cdr3_length: 14; j_call: TRBJ1-1; d_call: NA; v_call: TRBV6-5; clone_size: NA; cdr3_aa: CASSPRYVYTEAFF; cdr3_nt: TGTGCCAGCAGTCCCAGGTACGTGTACACTGAAGCTTTCTTT
cdr3_length: 12; j_call: TRBJ1-1; d_call: NA; v_call: TRBV2; clone_size: NA; cdr3_aa: CASIAPGTEAFF; cdr3_nt: TGTGCCAGCATCGCGCCCGGCACTGAAGCTTTCTTT
cdr3_length: 16; j_call: TRBJ2-7; d_call: TRBD2; v_call: TRBV7-9; clone_size: NA; cdr3_aa: CASSLGGLAGRSEQYF; cdr3_nt: TGTGCCAGCAGCTTAGGGGGACTAGCGGGGCGAAGCGAGCAGTACTTC
cdr3_length: 15; j_call: TRBJ2-5; d_call: NA; v_call: TRBV14; clone_size: NA; cdr3_aa: CASSHGDPRWETQYF; cdr3_nt: TGTGCCAGCAGCCACGGAGACCCCCGTTGGGAGACCCAGTACTTC
cdr3_length: 17; j_call: TRBJ2-7; d_call: TRBD2; v_call: TRBV6-1; clone_size: NA; cdr3_aa: CASSGGLAGVGSYEQYF; cdr3_nt: TGTGCCAGCAGTGGTGGACTAGCGGGAGTTGGATCCTACGAGCAGTACTTC
cdr3_length: 15; j_call: TRBJ2-7; d_call: NA; v_call: TRBV7-2; clone_size: NA; cdr3_aa: CASSLVVDNSYEQYF; cdr3_nt: TGTGCCAGCAGCTTAGTTGTCGACAACTCCTACGAGCAGTACTTC
cdr3_length: 15; j_call: TRBJ2-7; d_call: TRBD1; v_call: TRBV9; clone_size: once; cdr3_aa: CASSSGGQASYEQYF; cdr3_nt: TGTGCCAGCAGCTCAGGGGGACAGGCCTCCTACGAGCAGTACTTC
cdr3_length: 14; j_call: TRBJ1-4; d_call: TRBD1; v_call: TRBV10-3; clone_size: NA; cdr3_aa: CATGTGTGGEKLFF; cdr3_nt: TGTGCCACCGGCACCGGGACAGGCGGTGAAAAACTGTTTTTT
cdr3_length: 14; j_call: TRBJ2-6; d_call: NA; v_call: TRBV13; clone_size: NA; cdr3_aa: CASSSRVGANVLTF; cdr3_nt: TGTGCCAGCAGCTCCAGGGTTGGGGCCAACGTCCTGACTTTC
cdr3_length: 15; j_call: TRBJ2-1; d_call: NA; v_call: TRBV9; clone_size: NA; cdr3_aa: CASSVDPGSYNEQFF; cdr3_nt: TGTGCCAGCAGCGTAGACCCAGGCTCCTACAATGAGCAGTTCTTC
cdr3_length: 17; j_call: TRBJ2-1; d_call: TRBD2; v_call: TRBV28; clone_size: NA; cdr3_aa: CASSLGRGGGSYNEQFF; cdr3_nt: TGTGCCAGCAGTTTGGGCCGGGGGGGCGGGAGTTACAATGAGCAGTTCTTC
cdr3_length: 13; j_call: TRBJ2-7; d_call: TRBD2; v_call: TRBV29-1; clone_size: NA; cdr3_aa: CSVGPQRGDEQYF; cdr3_nt: TGCAGCGTTGGACCCCAGCGGGGGGACGAGCAGTACTTC
cdr3_length: 15; j_call: TRBJ2-7; d_call: NA; v_call: TRBV4-1; clone_size: NA; cdr3_aa: CASSPTEIHYDEQYF; cdr3_nt: TGCGCCAGCAGCCCTACAGAAATTCATTATGACGAGCAGTACTTC
cdr3_length: 15; j_call: TRBJ1-4; d_call: NA; v_call: TRBV9; clone_size: NA; cdr3_aa: CASSVGSQGGEKLFF; cdr3_nt: TGTGCCAGCAGCGTAGGATCCCAGGGAGGGGAAAAACTGTTTTTT
cdr3_length: 13; j_call: TRBJ1-1; d_call: NA; v_call: TRBV27; clone_size: once; cdr3_aa: CASSHGENTEAFF; cdr3_nt: TGTGCCAGCAGCCATGGAGAGAACACTGAAGCTTTCTTT
cdr3_length: 14; j_call: TRBJ1-2; d_call: NA; v_call: TRBV28; clone_size: NA; cdr3_aa: CASSSIQGTHGYTF; cdr3_nt: TGTGCCAGCAGTTCAATACAGGGTACCCATGGCTACACCTTC
cdr3_length: 16; j_call: TRBJ1-2; d_call: NA; v_call: TRBV11-2; clone_size: NA; cdr3_aa: CASSLDFRGFSYGYTF; cdr3_nt: TGTGCCAGCAGCTTAGATTTCCGGGGTTTCAGCTATGGCTACACCTTC
cdr3_length: 15; j_call: TRBJ2-7; d_call: TRBD2; v_call: TRBV10-1; clone_size: NA; cdr3_aa: CASSPGLAEPYEQYF; cdr3_nt: TGCGCCAGCAGCCCGGGACTAGCGGAACCCTACGAGCAGTACTTC
cdr3_length: 16; j_call: TRBJ2-2; d_call: TRBD2; v_call: TRBV6-6; clone_size: NA; cdr3_aa: CASRPTSGSDTGELFF; cdr3_nt: TGTGCCAGCAGACCGACTAGCGGGAGTGATACCGGGGAGCTGTTTTTT
cdr3_length: 14; j_call: TRBJ1-5; d_call: TRBD1; v_call: TRBV19; clone_size: NA; cdr3_aa: CASRDRDSNQPQHF; cdr3_nt: TGTGCCAGCCGGGACAGGGACAGCAATCAGCCCCAGCATTTT
cdr3_length: 16; j_call: TRBJ2-1; d_call: NA; v_call: TRBV7-2; clone_size: NA; cdr3_aa: CASSYPTRGIYNEQFF; cdr3_nt: TGTGCCAGCAGCTACCCCACTAGGGGGATCTACAATGAGCAGTTCTTC
cdr3_length: 13; j_call: TRBJ1-5; d_call: NA; v_call: TRBV9; clone_size: few; cdr3_aa: CASSVETGQPQHF; cdr3_nt: TGTGCCAGCAGCGTAGAGACAGGTCAGCCCCAGCATTTT
cdr3_length: 14; j_call: TRBJ2-7; d_call: TRBD1; v_call: TRBV28; clone_size: NA; cdr3_aa: CASSSEDRGGLQYF; cdr3_nt: TGTGCCAGCAGCTCTGAGGACAGGGGCGGATTGCAGTACTTC
cdr3_length: 14; j_call: TRBJ2-1; d_call: TRBD2; v_call: TRBV11-2; clone_size: NA; cdr3_aa: CASSLLAGEVEQFF; cdr3_nt: TGTGCCAGCAGCTTACTAGCGGGAGAGGTTGAGCAGTTCTTC
cdr3_length: 14; j_call: TRBJ1-2; d_call: TRBD1; v_call: TRBV15; clone_size: NA; cdr3_aa: CATSRDRGAYGYTF; cdr3_nt: TGTGCCACCAGCAGGGACAGGGGGGCTTATGGCTACACCTTC
cdr3_length: 14; j_call: TRBJ1-2; d_call: NA; v_call: TRBV18; clone_size: NA; cdr3_aa: CASSPGSDGGGYTF; cdr3_nt: TGTGCCAGCTCACCAGGCAGCGATGGTGGAGGCTACACCTTC
cdr3_length: 15; j_call: TRBJ2-1; d_call: TRBD2; v_call: TRBV4-1; clone_size: few; cdr3_aa: CASSGSGGPYNEQFF; cdr3_nt: TGCGCCAGCAGCGGAAGCGGGGGGCCCTACAATGAGCAGTTCTTC
cdr3_length: 15; j_call: TRBJ2-5; d_call: TRBD2; v_call: TRBV30; clone_size: NA; cdr3_aa: CAWRGTGTRIETQYF; cdr3_nt: TGTGCCTGGAGAGGTACCGGGACTAGGATAGAGACCCAGTACTTC
cdr3_length: 14; j_call: TRBJ1-1; d_call: NA; v_call: TRBV10-2; clone_size: NA; cdr3_aa: CASSREGVGTEAFF; cdr3_nt: TGCGCCAGCAGTCGAGAGGGGGTCGGCACTGAAGCTTTCTTT